Below are 9 T cell receptor beta chains sequenced from a single sample in a study of T cell clonotyping in hematopoietic cell transplantation. Described time point: recipient sample about 28 days before transplant, after cytoreduction. Profiling relied on immunoSEQ multiplex PCR, and the TCRdb table lists in-frame clones only, not all of them. The repertoire includes 46,000 or so clones, 86% of them detected once, and just under 6% sits in the top ten. The sample in question was peripheral blood mononuclear cells, obtained before stem cell transplant. The receptors derive from a man aged 60-69 years with biphenotypic leukemia. Some clones in this sample may be carry-over from other donors' samples.

The chain is built from TRBV6-1 and TRBJ2-7; D is uncertain. The CDR3 has 14 residues. Germline V gives CDR1 MNHNS, CDR2 SASEGT. With 3 bases removed from V and 2 bases from J, the gap between germline ends came to 11 bases. DNA for the CDR3: TGTGCCAGCAGTGATAGGCGTTTGCCCTACGAGCAGTACTTC. Protein sequence: CASSDRRLPYEQYF.

Only a few counts were recorded for this clone. The J gene is TRBJ1-5, the V gene TRBV4-1, with a possible D match to TRBD1 (5 bases). CDR1 and CDR2 from the germline V gene are MGHRA and YSYEKL. The CDR3 covers 14 residues. The V end lost 1 base, the J end lost 3 bases, and 7 bases lay between the germline ends. The CDR3 spells CASSQGQFNQPQHF. In DNA form, the CDR3 reads TGCGCCAGCAGCCAAGGACAGTTCAATCAGCCCCAGCATTTT.

The chain joins TRBV6-5 to TRBJ1-3; D ambiguous. V was pared by 6 bases and J by 1 base, with 13 bases between. This CDR3 is 15 amino acids long. CDR1 MNHEY and CDR2 SVGAGI come from the germline V gene. The CDR3 DNA is TGTGCCAGCAGACCCCCCCATGAGTCTGGAAACACCATATATTTT. Its protein is CASRPPHESGNTIYF.

The rearrangement links TRBV6-5 to TRBJ1-1; D ambiguous. Per germline, CDR1 MNHEY and CDR2 SVGAGI. V dropped 0 bases and J dropped 4 bases, with 12 bases sitting between them. The length of the CDR3 is 15 residues. Here the CDR3 DNA reads TGTGCCAGCAGTTACTCGGGAATTATCCGCACTGAAGCTTTCTTT. Translating gives CASSYSGIIRTEAFF.

This chain joins TRBV4-1 and TRBJ2-7, with TRBD1 identical over 8 bases. The CDR3 runs 15 residues. In germline, CDR1 is MGHRA, CDR2 YSYEKL. The V and J ends lost 0 bases and 6 bases, in that order; junction bases with no gene match: 7. The CDR3 loop is CASSQDRGTGGEQYF. The DNA for the CDR3 is TGCGCCAGCAGCCAAGATAGGGGGACAGGCGGCGAGCAGTACTTC.

The genes are TRBV7-2 and TRBJ2-5; TRBD2 might be the D (6 bases). In germline, CDR1 is SGHTA, CDR2 FQGNSA. V lost 1 base and J lost 0, with 9 bases in between. The CDR3 loop spans 15 amino acids. The CDR3 nucleotides read TGTGCCAGCAGCTTAGATCGGGACTACCAAGAGACCCAGTACTTC. Protein: CASSLDRDYQETQYF. Combining the CDR3 with reference TRBV7-2 and TRBJ2-5 gives the whole variable domain GAGVSQSPSNKVTEKGKDVELRCDPISGHTALYWYRQSLGQGLEFLIYFQGNSAPDKSGLPSDRFSAERTGGSVSTLTIQRTQQEDSAVYLCASSLDRDYQETQYFGPGTRLLVL.

The V and J genes are TRBV28 and TRBJ1-2, with D maybe TRBD1 (5 bases). The CDR3 sequence is 17 residues long. The germline V gene encodes CDR1 MDHEN and CDR2 SYDVKM. V was trimmed by 4 bases and J by 8 bases, leaving 26 bases between them. CDR3 in DNA: TGTGCCAGCAGTTCCAGGTTTAGAGTCCGGACCTGGGGCGGCTACACCTTC. It encodes CASSSRFRVRTWGGYTF.

This chain links TRBV30 with TRBJ2-3, with D perhaps being TRBD1 or TRBD2 (5 bases each). The CDR3 totals 16 residues. CDR1 and CDR2 (germline): GTSNPN, SVGIG (reference sequence). Trimming cost V 2 bases and J 0 bases, with 15 bases left between them. The CDR3 DNA reads TGTGCCTGGAGTTCCCCCCAGGGAGCTAGCACAGATACGCAGTATTTT. It translates to CAWSSPQGASTDTQYF.

V is TRBV7-9 and J is TRBJ2-3; D gene unclear. CDR1 is SEHNR and CDR2 is FQNEAQ in the germline V gene (reference sequence). The CDR3 runs to 15 residues. Trimming removed 3 bases at V and 1 base at J, with 11 bases between. Here the CDR3 DNA reads TGTGCCAGCAGCTTCCGAGACCGTGGCACAGATACGCAGTATTTT. This sequence encodes CASSFRDRGTDTQYF.